The source of this T cell receptor beta chain is a study of blood T cells in healthy people across ages (dated by TCRdb to about 2015). For context, the study as a whole: In model experiments, roughly one uniquely barcoded TCR beta cDNA molecule per two T cells was captured by template switching. The study measured age-related changes in TCR beta repertoire diversity using deep sequencing normalized with unique cDNA molecular identifiers. Four age groups were formed from the donors: young (average approximately 15 years), middle-aged (roughly 38), aged (under 70) and long-lived (around 82). Using the same blood draw, the study looked at two additional independent replicas of 1 million unique cDNA reads for two donors, one aged 18 to 30 and the other aged 80 or older. What the study reported, not specific to this receptor: Because the CMV infection status of the donors was unknown, age-related changes in expanded clonotypes may potentially have been confounded. Observed TCR beta diversity correlated strongly with the percentage of naive T cells measured by flow cytometry. As age increased, observed TCR beta diversity per million T cells dropped in a roughly linear way, and a significant reduction was already evident by age approximately 40. Bulk unsorted PBMC profiling prevented conclusive comparison of naive and antigen-experienced compartments. Estimates of total diversity based on one million sequenced T cells were considered lower bounds and underestimates. Compared with the aged group, the long-lived group had more naive CD4+ T cells, fewer expanded clones and increased TCR diversity, suggesting age selection.

For this chain, trimming is 2 bases at the V end and 7 bases at the J end, and the number of junction bases without a gene match is 7. The CDR3 goes from the cysteine to the phenylalanine over 15 residues. The entry retains the CDR3 DNA only, 45 bases that are in frame from base 1. The donors were roughly 40 Caucasian individuals from Russia, aged roughly 6 to 100 years, who were systemically healthy. Each donor gave approximately 9.3 milliliters of peripheral blood, collected into EDTA-treated Vacutainer tubes. Ficoll-Paque density-gradient centrifugation was used to isolate PBMCs, with at least 7 million per sample. Total RNA was extracted from PBMCs with Trizol reagent, with at least 5.5 micrograms obtained per sample. The percentages of naive CD45RAhigh/CD27high T cells were determined by flow cytometry on a PBMC aliquot from every donor. Library method: 5' RACE. TCRdb names Illumina HiSeq 2500 as the instrument used. A second PCR of roughly 7 to 11 cycles was run with a J-beta primer mix and a sample-barcoded 5' primer. A unique molecular identifier was introduced onto each TCR beta cDNA molecule by a template-switch 5' adaptor carrying 12 random nucleotides. Each sample yielded at least 3 million CDR3-containing paired-end reads. First-strand cDNA was synthesized from all RNA with the Mint cDNA synthesis kit, primed by a TRBC-specific oligonucleotide. Following uracil-DNA glycosylase treatment, all cDNA underwent a first 18-cycle PCR with the universal primers M1SS and BC2_uni_R. Per the source publication's procedure: For normalization, 1 million high-quality reads, each with a distinct molecular identifier, were randomly selected from each sample. Reads with shared molecular identifiers were discarded instead of being binned into consensus sequences. MiTCR, with a Q25 quality threshold and the strictest error-elimination algorithm, was used for CDR3 identification, clonotype clustering and error correction. A nonparametric unseen species model with Euler transformation was used to estimate lower-bound total TCR beta diversity. Clones were called with MiXCR by TCRdb after fastp trimmed the public reads at Q25, and only in-frame beta chains were retained. Rows are unified per CDR3 protein, each entry keeping the most common DNA and genes. TCRdb assigned the V and J calls; the authors' analysis was not used. This sample gives just under 550,000 distinct CDR3 sequences in total; 24% of them show up just once. The ten biggest clones cover around 10% of the sample.

This clonotype was observed at least ten times. Its antigen is currently not known. No clone much larger than this one lies a single base away; base qualities are absent. These data are also associated with another study on T cells of mothers and their children. The second publication reports: The donors were nine systemically healthy Caucasian individuals, made up of three mothers and their six children. cDNA synthesis used all of the extracted RNA, with roughly 1.6 ug of RNA in each 15 ul reaction. In the second PCR, the M1S primer introduced both the sample barcodes and 2-4 random nucleotides. Over 8 million TCR beta CDR3 reads were obtained for each mother, and about 3 million reads were obtained for each child. Thymic selection shapes the output of TCR recombination in a similar way in related and unrelated pairs, and inherited differences have a minor effect. Normalized repertoire overlap in related mother-child pairs was always slightly higher than in unrelated mother-child pairs, but the difference was never significant. With a sensitivity of approximately 93 clones per million clonotypes, no persistent microchimeric T cell clones were detected. Deep NGS was used in the study to compare the TCR beta repertoires of mothers and children and to look for features that separate related mother-child pairs from unrelated individuals. The mean age was around 40 +/- 4 years for the mothers and roughly 11 +/- 4 years for the children. Libraries were sequenced on Illumina HiSeq 2000 with 100+100 nt paired-end reads after adapter ligation with NEBNext reagents. To prevent cross-contamination, the mother and child libraries were prepared one month apart and sequenced in separate runs. For each donor, somewhere between about 450,000 and 2,100,000 distinct TCR beta clonotypes were identified. Naive TCR beta clonotypes were estimated from low-frequency clonotypes matched to each donor's FACS-determined naive share, without sorting.

The chain couples TRBV12-3 or TRBV12-4 to TRBJ2-1, and TRBD2 matches 8 of the central bases. The sample consisted of blood. The receptor comes from a boy aged 5 to 17 in good health. The bases read TGTGCCAGCAGTTTACCGGGACTAGGAGGAAATGAGCAGTTCTTC. Its protein reads: CASSLPGLGGNEQFF.